These 4 T cell receptor beta chains were all obtained from the same sample, sequenced in a study of blood T cell repertoires in COVID-19. The assay was immunoSEQ multiplex PCR, and TCRdb's table has in-frame clones only and misses some. The repertoire has 210,000 or so clones, 65% to 80% of them found once; the top ten carry approximately 12%. The sequenced material came from peripheral blood. All receptors derive from a man aged 50 to 59 who had recovered from COVID-19.

The chain uses TRBV2 and TRBJ2-6, with D uncertain. Germline V gives CDR1 SNHLY, CDR2 FYNNEI. The CDR3 contains 15 residues. The ends were cut back, 5 bases at V and 4 bases at J, with 12 bases in the middle. The CDR3 protein is CASSPRLSGANVLTF. The CDR3, as DNA: TGTGCCAGCAGTCCGAGGCTGTCCGGGGCCAACGTCCTGACTTTC.

This chain uses TRBV30 with TRBJ2-7, with 8 positions matching TRBD1. J gave up 8 bases and V 0 bases, and 3 bases lay outside the gene matches. Looked up from germline, CDR1 is GTSNPN and CDR2 is SVGIG (reference sequence). The CDR3 consists of 12 residues. CDR3 nucleotides: TGTGCCTGGAGTGTAGACAGGGGCCAGCAGTACTTC. Amino acids: CAWSVDRGQQYF. Full variable domain (remainder filled in from reference TRBV30 and TRBJ2-7): SQTIHQWPATLVQPVGSPLSLECTVEGTSNPNLYWYRQAAGRGLQLLFYSVGIGQISSEVPQNLSASRPQDRQFILSSKKLLLSDSGFYLCAWSVDRGQQYFGPGTRLTVT.

The V gene is TRBV2, the J gene TRBJ2-7; 7 positions match TRBD2. V shed 7 bases and J 0 bases; nucleotides not matched to a gene: 6. In germline, CDR1 is SNHLY, CDR2 FYNNEI. This CDR3 contains 14 residues. The CDR3 bases are TGTGCCAGCAAGGGGAGCGGGACCTCCTACGAGCAGTACTTC. It specifies CASKGSGTSYEQYF.

The J gene is TRBJ2-7, the V gene TRBV11-2, with TRBD2 identical over 9 bases. CDR1 SGHAT and CDR2 FQNNGV come from the germline V gene. The ends lost 6 bases at V and 1 base at J; junction bases unmatched: 7. The length of the CDR3 is 15 residues. This CDR3 is CASRLAGYISYEQYF. The CDR3 bases are TGTGCCAGCAGGCTAGCGGGATACATTTCCTACGAGCAGTACTTC.